This is a list of T cell receptor beta chains from one sample in a study of cytomegalovirus exposure and HLA in healthy donors. Measured with immunoSEQ multiplex PCR; TCRdb has only the in-frame clones, and not every one. The sample holds about 120,000 clones, approximately 80% seen once. The sequencing sample was made of PBMCs. Every receptor here comes from a man aged 50 or older in good health and CMV-seropositive. Each CDR3 is given with its conserved first and last residue. The order of the fields is clone size, J gene, V gene, D gene, CDR3 protein, CDR3 DNA. A D gene is named only where the DNA matches it firmly. Some rows mark clone size as missing; the rest say once, few, many or name a class of expanded clone.

>.|TRBJ1-1|TRBV7-8|.
CASSSEVGTEAFF
TGTGCCAGCAGCTCCGAGGTAGGCACTGAAGCTTTCTTT
>.|TRBJ1-4|TRBV6-5|.
CASSSGRGLRDELFF
TGTGCCAGCAGTTCTGGTAGAGGGCTACGTGATGAACTGTTTTTT
>.|TRBJ2-2|TRBV28|TRBD1
CASSLGTGGTGELFF
TGTGCCAGCAGTTTAGGGACAGGGGGAACCGGGGAGCTGTTTTTT
>few|TRBJ2-1|TRBV12-5|.
CASGLVRSSAFDNEQFF
TGTGCTAGTGGTTTGGTACGATCTAGCGCCTTTGACAATGAGCAGTTCTTC
>.|TRBJ1-5|TRBV4-1|.
CASSPVTGMVQPQHF
TGCGCCAGCAGCCCCGTAACAGGGATGGTTCAGCCCCAGCATTTT
>.|TRBJ1-4|TRBV10-3|.
CAISESQSNEKLFF
TGTGCCATCAGTGAGTCGCAGTCGAATGAAAAACTGTTTTTT
>.|TRBJ2-5|TRBV5-1|.
CASSWMTGNQETQYF
TGCGCCAGCAGCTGGATGACAGGCAATCAAGAGACCCAGTACTTC
>once|TRBJ2-5|TRBV7-2|TRBD1
CASSGDRGRWETQYF
TGTGCCAGCAGCGGCGACAGGGGGCGCTGGGAGACCCAGTACTTC
>.|TRBJ1-2|TRBV18|.
CASSPSAGVADYGYTF
TGTGCCAGCTCACCATCCGCAGGGGTGGCGGACTATGGCTACACCTTC
>.|TRBJ1-5|TRBV27|.
CASGANQPQHF
TGTGCCAGCGGGGCCAATCAGCCCCAGCATTTT
>few|TRBJ2-5|TRBV30|.
CAWSVGREETQYF
TGTGCCTGGAGTGTGGGTAGGGAGGAGACCCAGTACTTC
>.|TRBJ1-4|TRBV19|TRBD1
CASSAPDRGHEKLFF
TGTGCCAGTAGTGCCCCGGACAGGGGGCATGAAAAACTGTTTTTT
>.|TRBJ1-5|TRBV11-2|TRBD1
CASSLQGARGGQPQHF
TGTGCCAGCAGCTTACAGGGGGCGCGAGGGGGGCAGCCCCAGCATTTT
>.|TRBJ2-1|TRBV4-1|.
CASSQARDSYNEQFF
TGCGCCAGCAGCCAAGCCAGGGATTCCTACAATGAGCAGTTCTTC
>.|TRBJ2-7|TRBV6-5|TRBD2
CASSYLTSGGAEQYF
TGTGCCAGCAGTTACTTAACTAGCGGGGGGGCCGAGCAGTACTTC
>once|TRBJ2-1|TRBV9|TRBD2
CASSVEGAGYNEQFF
TGTGCCAGCAGCGTAGAAGGAGCGGGATACAATGAGCAGTTCTTC
>.|TRBJ1-1|TRBV7-2|.
CASSLASEVNTEAFF
TGTGCCAGCAGCTTAGCGTCAGAGGTGAACACTGAAGCTTTCTTT
>.|TRBJ2-5|TRBV15|TRBD2
CATSRGASGRQETQYF
TGTGCCACCAGCAGAGGTGCTAGCGGGAGACAAGAGACCCAGTACTTC
>.|TRBJ1-4|TRBV19|.
CASSMGLRVGEKLFF
TGTGCCAGTAGTATGGGACTCCGGGTGGGCGAAAAACTGTTTTTT
>.|TRBJ1-5|TRBV5-1|TRBD1
CASSWDSSNQPQHF
TGCGCCAGCAGCTGGGACAGTAGCAATCAGCCCCAGCATTTT
>.|TRBJ1-2|TRBV7-9|.
CASSLDGGLNYGYTF
TGTGCCAGCAGCTTAGATGGAGGGTTAAACTATGGCTACACCTTC
>few|TRBJ2-3|TRBV9|TRBD2
CASSSSSPFSGGGRGTQYF
TGTGCCAGCAGCTCATCGAGCCCGTTTAGCGGGGGGGGCCGGGGAACGCAGTATTTT
>.|TRBJ1-1|TRBV6-1|.
CASSARWNTEAFF
TGTGCCAGCAGTGCGAGGTGGAACACTGAAGCTTTCTTT
>few|TRBJ2-7|TRBV11-2|.
CASSLDYYEQYF
TGTGCCAGCAGCTTAGATTACTACGAGCAGTACTTC
>few|TRBJ1-2|TRBV7-9|TRBD1
CASSNRGTNYGYTF
TGTGCCAGCAGTAACAGGGGGACCAACTATGGCTACACCTTC
>.|TRBJ1-1|TRBV6-5|.
CASSYALGQAEAFF
TGTGCCAGCAGTTACGCCCTTGGGCAGGCTGAAGCTTTCTTT
>.|TRBJ2-1|TRBV30|.
CAWSRDSYNEQFF
TGTGCCTGGAGTAGAGACTCCTACAATGAGCAGTTCTTC
>once|TRBJ2-1|TRBV9|.
CASSVEAGVLLHNEQFF
TGTGCCAGCAGCGTAGAGGCAGGGGTTCTTCTGCACAATGAGCAGTTCTTC
>.|TRBJ2-5|TRBV4-2|TRBD2
CASSPGGSGHQETQYF
TGTGCCAGCAGCCCGGGGGGTAGCGGACACCAAGAGACCCAGTACTTC
>few|TRBJ2-7|TRBV10-2|TRBD2
CASAPTSGVYEQYF
TGCGCCAGCGCCCCGACTAGCGGGGTATACGAGCAGTACTTC
>.|TRBJ2-1|TRBV10-1|TRBD2
CASSDQREGPRGGEQFF
TGCGCCAGCAGTGATCAGCGGGAGGGCCCGAGGGGCGGTGAGCAGTTCTTC
>.|TRBJ1-4|TRBV7-8|TRBD1
CASSLGNDRGNQKLFF
TGTGCCAGCAGCTTAGGGAATGACAGGGGGAATCAAAAACTGTTTTTT
>.|TRBJ2-3|TRBV5-1|.
CASSRGTPRNVDTQYF
TGCGCCAGCAGCAGAGGGACTCCCCGAAACGTAGATACGCAGTATTTT
>.|TRBJ2-1|TRBV9|TRBD2
CASSVDGGASYNEQFF
TGTGCCAGCAGCGTAGACGGGGGGGCCTCCTACAATGAGCAGTTCTTC
>.|TRBJ2-1|TRBV6-6|TRBD2
CASSYSRGRPQNEQFF
TGTGCCAGCAGTTACTCTCGCGGGAGACCTCAAAATGAGCAGTTCTTC
>.|TRBJ2-7|TRBV7-2|TRBD1
CASSLGTGGSYEQYF
TGTGCCAGCAGCTTAGGGACAGGGGGATCCTACGAGCAGTACTTC
>.|TRBJ1-1|TRBV9|.
CASSVGRVGTEAFF
TGTGCCAGCAGCGTAGGTCGGGTCGGCACTGAAGCTTTCTTT
>.|TRBJ2-5|TRBV5-1|TRBD2
CASSLAGDPQETQYF
TGCGCCAGCAGCTTAGCGGGAGACCCCCAAGAGACCCAGTACTTC
>.|TRBJ1-2|TRBV2|.
CASSEEAYGYTF
TGTGCCAGCAGTGAGGAGGCCTATGGCTACACCTTC
>.|TRBJ2-3|TRBV4-1|.
CASSQPPDRTSTDTQYF
TGCGCCAGCAGCCAACCTCCCGACAGAACTAGCACAGATACGCAGTATTTT
>once|TRBJ1-2|TRBV30|.
CAWRQNYGYTF
TGTGCCTGGCGACAGAACTATGGCTACACCTTC
>.|TRBJ1-1|TRBV5-6|.
CASSLRAALGTEAFF
TGCGCCAGCAGCTTGCGGGCGGCACTAGGCACTGAAGCTTTCTTT
>.|TRBJ2-1|TRBV7-2|TRBD1
CASSPQTGTKLAYNEQFF
TGTGCCAGCAGTCCTCAGACAGGGACAAAATTGGCCTACAATGAGCAGTTCTTC
>.|TRBJ1-2|TRBV5-1|.
CASSLLVNYGYTF
TGCGCCAGCAGCTTGCTAGTCAACTATGGCTACACCTTC
>.|TRBJ2-3|TRBV30|.
CAWFRGSSTDTQYF
TGTGCCTGGTTCAGGGGCTCGAGCACAGATACGCAGTATTTT
>.|TRBJ1-6|TRBV14|.
CASSQDRGGNSPLHF
TGTGCCAGCAGCCAAGATCGTGGGGGGAATTCACCCCTCCACTTT
>.|TRBJ1-1|TRBV5-6|TRBD1
CASRYTGGTEAFF
TGTGCCAGCAGATATACAGGGGGCACTGAAGCTTTCTTT
>.|TRBJ2-5|TRBV7-8|TRBD2
CASILELAGGRETQYF
TGTGCCAGCATCCTGGAACTAGCGGGGGGGCGAGAGACCCAGTACTTC
>.|TRBJ1-5|TRBV7-8|.
CASSEGTVYNQPQHF
TGTGCCAGCAGCGAAGGGACTGTATACAATCAGCCCCAGCATTTT
>few|TRBJ2-7|TRBV27|TRBD1
CARRATKGQGDYEQYF
TGTGCCAGAAGGGCAACGAAAGGACAGGGGGACTACGAGCAGTACTTC
>.|TRBJ1-6|TRBV19|.
CASSSSGVAGNSPLHF
TGTGCCAGTAGTTCTTCGGGGGTGGCAGGGAATTCACCCCTCCACTTT
>.|TRBJ1-1|TRBV9|.
CASSVGGGDDEAFF
TGTGCCAGCAGCGTAGGAGGGGGGGACGATGAAGCTTTCTTT